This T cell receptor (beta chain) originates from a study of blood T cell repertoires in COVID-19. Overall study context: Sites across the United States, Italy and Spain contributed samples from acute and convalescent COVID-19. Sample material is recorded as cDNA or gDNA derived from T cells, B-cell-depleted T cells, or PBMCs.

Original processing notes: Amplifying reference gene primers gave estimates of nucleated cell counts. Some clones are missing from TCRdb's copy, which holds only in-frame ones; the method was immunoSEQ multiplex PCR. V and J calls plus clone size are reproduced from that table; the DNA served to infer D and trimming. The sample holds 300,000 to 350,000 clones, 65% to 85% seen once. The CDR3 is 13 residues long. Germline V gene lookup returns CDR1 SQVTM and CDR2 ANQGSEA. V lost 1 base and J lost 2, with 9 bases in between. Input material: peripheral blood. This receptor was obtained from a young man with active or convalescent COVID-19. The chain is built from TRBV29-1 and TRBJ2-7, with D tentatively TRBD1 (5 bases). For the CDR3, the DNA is TGCAGCGTTGAAGCCGCAGGGACCTACGAGCAGTACTTC. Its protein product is CSVEAAGTYEQYF.